This is a list of T cell receptor beta chains from one sample in a study of blood T cell repertoires in COVID-19. Assay used: immunoSEQ multiplex PCR; TCRdb lists only in-frame clones, some missing. Here the sample spans 300,000 to 350,000 clones, around 87% being singletons. Sequencing was carried out using peripheral blood. The receptors originated from a woman between 35 and 50 years old with COVID-19, enrolled during active disease. The CDR3 runs from the conserved cysteine through the conserved F or W. Fields, in order: clone size, D gene, V gene, J gene, CDR3 DNA, CDR3 protein. The D gene is left open where the match is weak. Size values are once, few and many counts, or a class for expanded clones, and some rows have none.

>-|-|TRBV28|TRBJ1-2
TGTGCCAGCAGTACGCCGGGACAAAAGGGCTATGGCTACACCTTC
CASSTPGQKGYGYTF
>-|-|TRBV18|TRBJ2-1
TGTGCCAGCTCACCACAGGCGCGGAGCTCCTACAATGAGCAGTTCTTC
CASSPQARSSYNEQFF
>-|TRBD2|TRBV5-1|TRBJ2-3
TGCGCCAGCAGCCAAACGACTAGCGGGAAGACAGATACGCAGTATTTT
CASSQTTSGKTDTQYF
>-|TRBD1|TRBV19|TRBJ1-5
TGTGCCAGTAACCCGGACAGGGAGGAGCAGCCCCAGCATTTT
CASNPDREEQPQHF
>-|-|TRBV14|TRBJ1-2
TGTGCCAGCAGCCAAGATCGGGGGGCCTATGGCTACACCTTC
CASSQDRGAYGYTF
>-|-|TRBV6-1|TRBJ1-5
TGTGCCAGCAGTGAAGCGCTTGTGCGGGTGGGCAATCAGCCCCAGCATTTT
CASSEALVRVGNQPQHF
>-|-|TRBV7-3|TRBJ2-3
TGTGCCAGCAGCCGAGGTCCTGCAGATACGCAGTATTTT
CASSRGPADTQYF
>-|-|TRBV28|TRBJ2-1
TGTGCCACCATGGGGGGAGGTAGCGACAATGAGCAGTTCTTC
CATMGGGSDNEQFF
>few|-|TRBV5-4|TRBJ2-5
TGTGCCAGCAGCTTGGGGGGCGGTTCGTTGGCCCAGTACTTC
CASSLGGGSLAQYF
>-|-|TRBV6-6|TRBJ2-7
TGTGCCAGCACTTACACGGGGGACCTCTCCTACGAGCAGTACTTC
CASTYTGDLSYEQYF
>-|-|TRBV5-1|TRBJ1-3
TGCGCCAGCAACCCGGACGGACACTCTGGAAACACCATATATTTT
CASNPDGHSGNTIYF
>-|TRBD1|TRBV19|TRBJ1-2
TGTGCCAGTAGTATTGACAGGGGTGACTATGGCTACACCTTC
CASSIDRGDYGYTF
>-|TRBD1|TRBV2|TRBJ2-5
TGTGCCGGACAGGGGGAGGTCCAAGAGACCCAGTACTTC
CAGQGEVQETQYF
>-|-|TRBV30|TRBJ2-1
TGTGCCTTGGACGTAGGGACACTCAATCGCCATGAGCAGTTCTTC
CALDVGTLNRHEQFF
>-|TRBD1|TRBV12-5|TRBJ2-7
TGTGCTAGTGGCCCGACGGACAGGGGCAACTACGAGCAGTACTTC
CASGPTDRGNYEQYF
>-|TRBD2|TRBV7-2|TRBJ2-1
TGTGCCAGCAGCTTCTCTAGCGGACGCTACAATGAGCAGTTCTTC
CASSFSSGRYNEQFF